This T cell receptor (beta chain) comes out of a study of identifying expanded T cells in peripheral blood. Study results and caveats: Technical replicates showed roughly 1.2 changed clones; around 2 weeks about 16; four weeks 19. Clone count variance between two-week samples rose with total template count.

Germline V gives CDR1 MNHNS, CDR2 SASEGT. V lost 4 bases, J lost 4 bases, and 17 bases lay in between. CDR3 length: 16 residues. Comments on this clone: The antigen remains unidentified.

Assay used: immunoSEQ multiplex PCR; TCRdb lists only in-frame clones, some missing. The table shows about 97,000 clones, with about 83% occurring only once. Collection occurred without any documented infections or immune events in donors. This TCR was sampled from a person between 18 and 70 years old in good health. The sample comprised blood. This rearrangement joins TRBV6-1 to TRBJ1-3, with no clear D. DNA for the CDR3: TGTGCCAGCAGTGGAAGGATGGTCAATAGAGGAAACACCATATATTTT. Protein product: CASSGRMVNRGNTIYF.